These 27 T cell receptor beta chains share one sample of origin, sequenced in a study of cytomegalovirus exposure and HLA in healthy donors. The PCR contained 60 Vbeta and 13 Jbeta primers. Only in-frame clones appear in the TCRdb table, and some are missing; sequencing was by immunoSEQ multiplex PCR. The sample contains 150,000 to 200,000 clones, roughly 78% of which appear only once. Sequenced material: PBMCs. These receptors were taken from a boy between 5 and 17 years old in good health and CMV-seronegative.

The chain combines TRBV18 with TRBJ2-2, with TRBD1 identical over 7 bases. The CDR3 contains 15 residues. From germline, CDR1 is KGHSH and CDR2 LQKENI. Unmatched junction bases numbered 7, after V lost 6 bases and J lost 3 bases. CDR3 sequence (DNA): TGTGCCAGCTCCCTCCGACAGGGAGACACCGGGGAGCTGTTTTTT. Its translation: CASSLRQGDTGELFF.

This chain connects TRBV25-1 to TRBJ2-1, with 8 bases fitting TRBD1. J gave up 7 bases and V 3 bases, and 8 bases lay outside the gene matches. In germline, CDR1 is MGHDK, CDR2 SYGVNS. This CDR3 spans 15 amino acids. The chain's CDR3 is CASSDWQGADNEQFF. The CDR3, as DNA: TGTGCCAGCAGTGATTGGCAGGGGGCGGATAATGAGCAGTTCTTC.

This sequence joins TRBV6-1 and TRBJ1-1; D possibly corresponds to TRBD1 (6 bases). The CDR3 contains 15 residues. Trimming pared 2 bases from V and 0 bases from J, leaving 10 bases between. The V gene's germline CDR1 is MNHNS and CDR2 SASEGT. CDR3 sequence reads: CASSEIGQLNTEAFF. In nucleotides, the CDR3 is TGTGCCAGCAGTGAAATCGGACAGTTGAACACTGAAGCTTTCTTT.

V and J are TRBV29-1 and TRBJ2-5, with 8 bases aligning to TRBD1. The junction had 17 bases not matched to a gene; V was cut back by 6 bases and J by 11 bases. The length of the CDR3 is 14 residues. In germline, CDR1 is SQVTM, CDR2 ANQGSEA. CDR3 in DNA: TGCAGCGTGGGGGCGGCAGGGGGCATCGGGGAGCAGTACTTC. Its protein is CSVGAAGGIGEQYF.

The CDR3 DNA reads TGTGCCAGCACCACGGTGGCGGGGGGACCAGGGACCCAGTACTTC. Its protein is CASTTVAGGPGTQYF. The V and J genes are TRBV6-5 and TRBJ2-5, with 8 positions matching TRBD2. Per the germline V gene, CDR1 is MNHEY and CDR2 is SVGAGI. J gave up 7 bases and V 7 bases, and 14 bases lay outside the gene matches. This CDR3 region has 15 residues.

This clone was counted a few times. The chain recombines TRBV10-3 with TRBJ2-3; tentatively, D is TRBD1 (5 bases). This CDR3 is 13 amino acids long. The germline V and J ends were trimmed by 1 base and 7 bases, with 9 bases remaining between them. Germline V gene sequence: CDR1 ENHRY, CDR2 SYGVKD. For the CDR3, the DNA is TGTGCCATCAGTGAGTACGGACAAAATACGCAGTATTTT. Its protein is CAISEYGQNTQYF.

DNA for the CDR3: TGTGCCAGTACCTTTGAGGGGGGGTCCTACAATGAGCAGTTCTTC. Encoded protein: CASTFEGGSYNEQFF. This chain connects TRBV19 to TRBJ2-1; a weak D match, TRBD2 (7 bases). V was cut by 7 bases and J by 1 base, with 14 bases left in between. This CDR3 region has 15 residues. CDR1 is LNHDA and CDR2 is SQIVND in the germline V gene (reference sequence).

In nucleotides, the CDR3 is TGTGCCAGCAGCAAGTCCCGGGACACATACTACAATGAGCAGTTCTTC. Translated: CASSKSRDTYYNEQFF. The rearrangement uses TRBV5-8 and TRBJ2-1; maybe TRBD1 (6 bases). This CDR3 comprises 16 residues. Germline CDR1 and CDR2: SGHTS and YDEGEE. V was clipped by 4 bases and J by 3 bases, with 17 bases between them.

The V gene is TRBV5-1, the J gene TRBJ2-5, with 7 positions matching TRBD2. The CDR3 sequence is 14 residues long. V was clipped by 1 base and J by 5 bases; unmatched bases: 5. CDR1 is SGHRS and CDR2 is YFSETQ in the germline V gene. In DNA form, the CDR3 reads TGCGCCAGCAGCTTGTGGGGGAGGGTGGAGACCCAGTACTTC. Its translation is CASSLWGRVETQYF.

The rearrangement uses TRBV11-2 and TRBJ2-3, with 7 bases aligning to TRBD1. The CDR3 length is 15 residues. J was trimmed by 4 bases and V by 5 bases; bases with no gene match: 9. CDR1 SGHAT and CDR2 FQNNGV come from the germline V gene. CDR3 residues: CASSRPLQGSDTQYF. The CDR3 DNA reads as TGTGCCAGCAGCCGCCCCCTACAGGGGTCAGATACGCAGTATTTT.

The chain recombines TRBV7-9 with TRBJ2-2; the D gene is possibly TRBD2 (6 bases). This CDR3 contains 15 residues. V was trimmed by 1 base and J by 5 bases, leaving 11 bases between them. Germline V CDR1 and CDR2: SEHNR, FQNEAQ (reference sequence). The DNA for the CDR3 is TGTGCCAGCAGCTTAGGTCGGGGGAGGACCGGGGAGCTGTTTTTT. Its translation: CASSLGRGRTGELFF.

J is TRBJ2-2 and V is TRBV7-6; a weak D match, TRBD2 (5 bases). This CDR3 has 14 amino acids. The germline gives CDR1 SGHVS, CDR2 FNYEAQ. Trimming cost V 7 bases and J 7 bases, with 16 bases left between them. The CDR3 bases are TGTGCCAGCAAGAAGGACTTAGATGGCGGGGAGCTGTTTTTT. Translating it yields CASKKDLDGGELFF.

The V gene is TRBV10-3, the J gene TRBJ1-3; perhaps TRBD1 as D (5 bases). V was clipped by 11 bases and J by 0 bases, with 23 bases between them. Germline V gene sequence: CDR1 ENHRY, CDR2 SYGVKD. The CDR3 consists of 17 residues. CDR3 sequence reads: CAASSGGGPSSGNTIYF. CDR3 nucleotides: TGTGCCGCCTCGTCTGGGGGAGGGCCATCCTCTGGAAACACCATATATTTT.

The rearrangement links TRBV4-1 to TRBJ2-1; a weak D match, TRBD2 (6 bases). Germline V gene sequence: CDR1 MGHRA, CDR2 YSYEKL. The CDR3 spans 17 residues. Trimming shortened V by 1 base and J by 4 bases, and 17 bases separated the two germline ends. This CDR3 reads CASSQGLATRRYNEQFF. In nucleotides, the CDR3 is TGCGCCAGCAGCCAAGGCCTAGCGACACGACGTTACAATGAGCAGTTCTTC.

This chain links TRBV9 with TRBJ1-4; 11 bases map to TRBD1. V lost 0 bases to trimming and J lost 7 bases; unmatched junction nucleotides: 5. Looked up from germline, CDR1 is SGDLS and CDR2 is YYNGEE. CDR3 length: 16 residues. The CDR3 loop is CASSVDWTGGIEKLFF. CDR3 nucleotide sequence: TGTGCCAGCAGCGTAGACTGGACAGGGGGCATTGAAAAACTGTTTTTT.

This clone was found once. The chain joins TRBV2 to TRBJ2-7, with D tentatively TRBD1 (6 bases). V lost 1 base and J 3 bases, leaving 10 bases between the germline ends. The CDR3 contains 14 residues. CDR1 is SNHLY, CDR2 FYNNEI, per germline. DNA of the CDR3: TGTGCCAGCAGTGAAGACAGGGTTGTCTACGAGCAGTACTTC. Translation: CASSEDRVVYEQYF.

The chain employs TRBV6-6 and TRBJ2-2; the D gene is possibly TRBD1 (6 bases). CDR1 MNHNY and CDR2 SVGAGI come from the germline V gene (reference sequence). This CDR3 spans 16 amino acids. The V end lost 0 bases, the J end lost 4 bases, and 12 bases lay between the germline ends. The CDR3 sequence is CASSYSFRGGTGELFF. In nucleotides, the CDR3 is TGTGCCAGCAGTTACTCTTTCAGGGGTGGCACCGGGGAGCTGTTTTTT.

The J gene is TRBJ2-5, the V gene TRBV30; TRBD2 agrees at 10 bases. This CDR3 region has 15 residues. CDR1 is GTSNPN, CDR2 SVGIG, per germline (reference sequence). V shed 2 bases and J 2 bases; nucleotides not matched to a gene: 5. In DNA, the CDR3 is TGTGCCTGGAGTATTCTAGCGGGGGTACAAGAGACCCAGTACTTC. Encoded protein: CAWSILAGVQETQYF.

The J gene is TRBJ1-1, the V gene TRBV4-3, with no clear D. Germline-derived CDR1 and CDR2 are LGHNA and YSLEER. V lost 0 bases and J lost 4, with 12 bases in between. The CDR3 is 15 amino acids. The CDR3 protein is CASSQELVGSTEAFF. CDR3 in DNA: TGCGCCAGCAGCCAAGAATTGGTAGGGAGCACTGAAGCTTTCTTT.

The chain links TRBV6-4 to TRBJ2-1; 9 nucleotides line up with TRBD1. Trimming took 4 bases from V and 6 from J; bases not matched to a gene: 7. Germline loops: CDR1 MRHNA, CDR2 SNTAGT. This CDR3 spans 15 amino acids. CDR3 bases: TGTGCCAGCAGTGTAATGGGACAGGGCAGCAATGAGCAGTTCTTC. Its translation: CASSVMGQGSNEQFF.

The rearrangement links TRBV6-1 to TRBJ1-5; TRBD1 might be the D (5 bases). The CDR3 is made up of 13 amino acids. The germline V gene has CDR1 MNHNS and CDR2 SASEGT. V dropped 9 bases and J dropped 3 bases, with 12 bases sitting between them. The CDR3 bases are TGTGCCAGTGGGGCAGCTTACAATCAGCCCCAGCATTTT. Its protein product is CASGAAYNQPQHF.

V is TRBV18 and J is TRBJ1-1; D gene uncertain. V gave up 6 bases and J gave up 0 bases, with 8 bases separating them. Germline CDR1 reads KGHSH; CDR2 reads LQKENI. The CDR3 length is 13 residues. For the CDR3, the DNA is TGTGCCAGCTCCCCCAGAATGAACACTGAAGCTTTCTTT. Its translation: CASSPRMNTEAFF.

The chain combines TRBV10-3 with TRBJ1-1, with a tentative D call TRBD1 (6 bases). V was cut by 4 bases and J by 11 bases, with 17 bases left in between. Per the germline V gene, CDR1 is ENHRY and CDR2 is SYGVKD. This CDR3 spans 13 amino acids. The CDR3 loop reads CAISVPGERGAFF. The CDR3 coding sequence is TGTGCCATCAGTGTCCCAGGGGAAAGGGGCGCTTTCTTT.

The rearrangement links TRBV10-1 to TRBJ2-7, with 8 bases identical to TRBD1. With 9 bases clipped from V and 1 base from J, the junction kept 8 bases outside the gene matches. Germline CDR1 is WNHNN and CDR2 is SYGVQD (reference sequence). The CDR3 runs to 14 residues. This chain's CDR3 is CASSRDRFSYEQYF. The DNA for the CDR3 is TGCGCCAGTTCCCGGGACAGGTTTTCCTACGAGCAGTACTTC.

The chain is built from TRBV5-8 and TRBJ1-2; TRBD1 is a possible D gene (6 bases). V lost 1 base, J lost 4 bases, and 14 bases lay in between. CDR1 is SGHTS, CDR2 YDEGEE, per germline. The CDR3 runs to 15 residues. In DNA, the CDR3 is TGTGCCAGCAGCTTGCCAGGGGACAAAGGCTATGGCTACACCTTC. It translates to CASSLPGDKGYGYTF.

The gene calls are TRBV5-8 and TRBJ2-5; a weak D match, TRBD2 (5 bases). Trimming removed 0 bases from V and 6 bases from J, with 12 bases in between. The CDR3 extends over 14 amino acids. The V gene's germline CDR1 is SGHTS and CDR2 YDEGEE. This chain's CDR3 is CASSLEGGPKTQYF. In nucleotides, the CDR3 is TGTGCCAGCAGCTTGGAAGGAGGACCGAAGACCCAGTACTTC.

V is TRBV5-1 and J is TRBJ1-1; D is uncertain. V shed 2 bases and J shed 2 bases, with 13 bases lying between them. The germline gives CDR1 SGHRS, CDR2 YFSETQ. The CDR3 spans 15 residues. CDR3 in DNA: TGCGCCAGCAGCTTTAACAGTGACAAAAACACTGAAGCTTTCTTT. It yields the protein CASSFNSDKNTEAFF.